This T cell receptor beta chain was recovered during a study of tumor and adjacent non-tumor tissue in lung cancer. Three rounds of nested PCR, following a modified ARM-PCR protocol, produced the TCRbeta library. TCRdb ran MiXCR on the multiplex PCR reads and lists one entry per CDR3 protein. There are approximately 86,000 distinct CDR3 sequences in the sample; over 55% occur only once, and approximately 10% lies in the top ten. Germline assignment: CDR1 SGHAT and CDR2 FQNNGV. The CDR3 is 15 amino acids. With 5 bases clipped from V and 3 bases from J, the junction kept 7 bases outside the gene matches. Of note for this clonotype: Without the conserved terminal phenylalanine or tryptophan, this CDR3 likely stems from a read error.

The template was RNA from unsorted bulk tissue. Newly diagnosed lung cancer patients had thoracic surgery in China, August–November 2014, without prior chemotherapy. V and J are TRBV11-2 and TRBJ2-7; 10 bases line up with TRBD1. The sequencing sample was made of lung tumor tissue. This receptor was identified in a woman in her thirties or forties with non-small cell lung cancer. This CDR3 is CASSPGTGVFYEQYL. Here the CDR3 DNA reads TGTGCCAGCAGCCCCGGGACAGGGGTATTCTACGAGCAGTACCTC.